The next 11 T cell receptor beta chains were all read from a single sample in a study of PD-1 blockade in classical Hodgkin lymphoma. The patients all showed relapse after autologous stem cell transplantation, while their brentuximab vedotin exposure varied. Data came from immunoSEQ multiplex PCR; TCRdb stores just in-frame clones and leaves some out. This sample carries some 150,000 clones, about 81% of them seen once, and the ten largest clones take about 9.3%. The sample consisted of peripheral blood mononuclear cells (PBMCs), taken before the second cycle of nivolumab. The receptors shown here come from a human donor with classical Hodgkin lymphoma.

This chain uses TRBV7-9 with TRBJ1-1; D remains ambiguous. The germline gives CDR1 SEHNR, CDR2 FQNEAQ (reference sequence). The CDR3 covers 15 residues. V was pared by 2 bases and J by 3 bases, with 13 bases between. The CDR3 is CASSLLRLGYTEAFF. The CDR3, as DNA: TGTGCCAGCAGCTTACTTCGGCTTGGGTACACTGAAGCTTTCTTT. Full variable domain (remainder filled in from reference TRBV7-9 and TRBJ1-1): DTGVSQNPRHKITKRGQNVTFRCDPISEHNRLYWYRQTLGQGPEFLTYFQNEAQLEKSRLLSDRFSAERPKGSFSTLEIQRTEQGDSAMYLCASSLLRLGYTEAFFGQGTRLTVV.

V usage is TRBV28 and J usage is TRBJ1-1, with D possibly TRBD1 on 6 matching bases. The CDR3 spans 13 residues. CDR1 is MDHEN, CDR2 SYDVKM, per germline. Trimming pared 8 bases from V and 0 bases from J, leaving 10 bases between. The DNA of the CDR3 is TGTGCCAGCCAGACAGGTATGAACACTGAAGCTTTCTTT. As protein: CASQTGMNTEAFF.

Regarding this clone: Other nucleotide sequences from this sample produce the same CDR3. The chain couples TRBV4-2 to TRBJ2-7; D is unclear. Germline CDR1 LGHNA, CDR2 YNFKEQ. V lost 1 base to trimming and J lost 2 bases, with 3 bases between them. This CDR3 is built from 12 residues. The CDR3, as DNA: TGTGCCAGCAGCCAAGGACCCTACGAGCAGTACTTC. This gives the protein CASSQGPYEQYF.

The chain uses TRBV11-2 and TRBJ1-1; tentative D call: TRBD1 (5 bases). CDR3 size: 14 residues. Between the trimmed V and J ends, which lost 1 base and 5 bases, there was a span of 11 bases. Germline V gene data show CDR1 as SGHAT and CDR2 as FQNNGV. This chain's CDR3 is CASSLGQRRTEAFF. The CDR3, as DNA: TGTGCCAGCAGCTTAGGACAGAGGCGGACTGAAGCTTTCTTT.

In this sample, this clone turned up a few times. V is TRBV7-9 and J is TRBJ1-6; 8 nucleotides line up with TRBD1. The V and J ends lost 5 bases and 6 bases, in that order; junction bases with no gene match: 3. Germline assignment: CDR1 SEHNR and CDR2 FQNEAQ (reference sequence). The length of the CDR3 is 14 residues. The CDR3 DNA reads TGTGCCAGCAGCATCGACAGGGGTAATTCACCCCTCCACTTT. It specifies CASSIDRGNSPLHF.

This chain joins TRBV7-2 and TRBJ1-5; TRBD1 might be the D (5 bases). The germline gives CDR1 SGHTA, CDR2 FQGNSA. This CDR3 has 15 amino acids. V dropped 1 base and J dropped 7 bases, with 14 bases sitting between them. The chain's CDR3 is CASSLVWGGYQPQHF. The CDR3 DNA reads TGTGCCAGCAGCTTAGTTTGGGGGGGGTACCAGCCCCAGCATTTT.

V and J are TRBV28 and TRBJ2-3; TRBD2 aligns across 8 bases. Germline values: CDR1 MDHEN, CDR2 SYDVKM. The CDR3 covers 13 residues. The CDR3 DNA sequence: TGTGGTGCGGGAGGAGGTAGCACAGATACGCAGTATTTT. Amino acids: CGAGGGSTDTQYF.

V gene TRBV29-1 combines with J gene TRBJ2-6; no clear D gene. From germline, CDR1 is SQVTM and CDR2 ANQGSEA. This CDR3 comprises 12 residues. The V end lost 6 bases, the J end lost 1 base, and 4 bases lay between the germline ends. Written as DNA, the CDR3 is TGCAGCGTCCGATCTGGGGCCAACGTCCTGACTTTC. It translates to CSVRSGANVLTF.

This clone was seen once. This chain links TRBV11-1 with TRBJ2-2; 7 bases line up with TRBD1. Germline lookup yields CDR1 SGHAT and CDR2 FQDESV (reference sequence). The CDR3 extends over 15 amino acids. The J segment lost 7 bases and the V segment lost 6 bases, leaving 11 bases of the junction unmatched. CDR3 residues: CASRRRQGPGGELFF. The CDR3 DNA follows: TGTGCCAGCAGAAGAAGACAGGGCCCCGGCGGGGAGCTGTTTTTT.

V gene TRBV5-6 combines with J gene TRBJ1-2, with 7 bases aligning to TRBD1. V lost 0 bases, J lost 4 bases, and 3 bases stayed unmatched. CDR1 SGHDT and CDR2 YYEEEE come from the germline V gene. The CDR3 sequence is 14 residues long. The CDR3, as DNA: TGTGCCAGCAGCTTGGACAGGGGATTCTATGGCTACACCTTC. Amino acid sequence: CASSLDRGFYGYTF.

The rearrangement uses TRBV6-1 and TRBJ2-5; no clear D. This CDR3 contains 12 residues. V was trimmed by 6 bases and J by 11 bases, leaving 16 bases between them. CDR1 and CDR2 from the germline V gene are MNHNS and SASEGT. In DNA, the CDR3 is TGTGCCAGCAGATTCTTCGCGTACGGGCAGTACTTC. Protein sequence: CASRFFAYGQYF.